Listed here are 11 T cell receptor beta chains from one sample, sequenced in a study of cytomegalovirus exposure and HLA in healthy donors. Profiled with immunoSEQ multiplex PCR; TCRdb holds only in-frame clones, not every one. This sample has 100,000 or so clones, with 86% found just once. Source material: PBMCs. The receptors come from a young woman in good health and CMV-seropositive.

This clone was found a few times. The chain joins TRBV5-1 to TRBJ1-1; D is unclear. This CDR3 is 12 amino acids long. The V gene lost 1 base and the J gene lost 1 base, with 2 bases spanning the gap. The germline CDR1 and CDR2 sequences are SGHRS and YFSETQ. CDR3 sequence reads: CASSLQNTEAFF. The CDR3 coding sequence is TGCGCCAGCAGCTTGCAGAACACTGAAGCTTTCTTT.

The rearrangement uses TRBV28 and TRBJ2-2; maybe TRBD2 (6 bases). The length of the CDR3 is 15 residues. Trimming removed 4 bases from V and 1 base from J, with 10 bases in between. From germline, CDR1 is MDHEN and CDR2 SYDVKM. The CDR3 loop reads CASSSAGMNTGELFF. For the CDR3, the DNA is TGTGCCAGCAGTTCTGCGGGGATGAACACCGGGGAGCTGTTTTTT.

The chain is built from TRBV20-1 and TRBJ1-2, with D hard to call. This CDR3 spans 10 amino acids. CDR1 DFQATT and CDR2 SNEGSKA come from the germline V gene (reference sequence). Trimming stripped 7 bases from V and 7 bases from J, with 10 bases between. The CDR3 protein is CSVPPGGYTF. For the CDR3, the DNA is TGCAGTGTTCCACCCGGTGGCTACACCTTC.

The sample holds many counts of this clone. The chain has TRBV6-1 and TRBJ2-7; D is uncertain. V lost 2 bases, J lost 3 bases, and 8 bases lay in between. The CDR3 has 13 amino acids. CDR1 and CDR2 (germline): MNHNS, SASEGT. The CDR3 here is CASSEQVHYEQYF. CDR3 DNA: TGTGCCAGCAGTGAACAGGTCCACTACGAGCAGTACTTC.

The gene calls are TRBV19 and TRBJ1-1; D call uncertain. Germline assignment: CDR1 LNHDA and CDR2 SQIVND (reference sequence). This CDR3 has 12 residues. Trimming took off 5 bases at V and 10 bases at J, with 14 bases between the two ends. CDR3 protein: CASSPRREGAFF. The CDR3, as DNA: TGTGCCAGTAGTCCAAGGAGGGAGGGAGCTTTCTTT.

This chain uses TRBV5-1 with TRBJ2-7, with 9 bases identical to TRBD1. The CDR3 loop spans 15 amino acids. CDR1 is SGHRS, CDR2 YFSETQ, per germline. V lost 4 bases to trimming and J lost 2 bases; unmatched junction nucleotides: 7. Here the CDR3 reads CASSVSGQGTYEQYF. The CDR3 nucleotides are TGCGCCAGCAGCGTTTCGGGACAGGGCACCTACGAGCAGTACTTC.

As to this clone: The same CDR3 arises from other DNA sequences in this sample as well. V usage is TRBV27 and J usage is TRBJ2-6; D remains unclear. Looked up from germline, CDR1 is MNHEY and CDR2 is SMNVEV (reference sequence). Trimming stripped 4 bases from V and 0 bases from J, with 4 bases between. This CDR3 has 14 amino acids. CDR3 region: CASSSFSGANVLTF. Here the CDR3 DNA reads TGTGCCAGCAGTTCCTTCTCTGGGGCCAACGTCCTGACTTTC.

The chain links TRBV27 to TRBJ2-5; maybe TRBD2 (5 bases). V gave up 5 bases and J gave up 5 bases, with 15 bases separating them. The CDR3 loop spans 14 amino acids. The germline V gene encodes CDR1 MNHEY and CDR2 SMNVEV (reference sequence). The chain's CDR3 is CASSAHTSRETQYF. CDR3 bases: TGTGCCAGCAGTGCCCATACTAGTCGGGAGACCCAGTACTTC.

The chain couples TRBV10-1 to TRBJ2-5; D might be TRBD2 (5 bases). V gave up 0 bases and J gave up 4 bases, with 15 bases separating them. This CDR3 contains 16 residues. Germline CDR1 is WNHNN and CDR2 is SYGVQD (reference sequence). The CDR3 DNA follows: TGCGCCAGCAGTGAGTCCCGGACGATTCGGGGAGAGACCCAGTACTTC. Its translation is CASSESRTIRGETQYF.

This chain connects TRBV7-2 to TRBJ1-2, with D possibly being TRBD1 (5 bases). Trimming removed 5 bases at V and 8 bases at J, with 15 bases between. This CDR3 comprises 13 residues. Germline V gives CDR1 SGHTA, CDR2 FQGNSA. Written as DNA, the CDR3 is TGTGCCAGCAGCCCGCAGTCGGGGGACGGCTACACCTTC. Translated, it gives CASSPQSGDGYTF.

The V call is TRBV9, the J call TRBJ1-1; D gene uncertain. The V gene lost 0 bases and the J gene lost 0 bases, with 15 bases spanning the gap. This CDR3 spans 17 amino acids. CDR1 is SGDLS, CDR2 YYNGEE, per germline. The CDR3 nucleotides read TGTGCCAGCAGCGTAGTGAGGGCCTCCGGGATGAACACTGAAGCTTTCTTT. This translates into CASSVVRASGMNTEAFF.